This T cell receptor (beta chain) was recorded in a study of blood T cell repertoires in COVID-19. The wider study: Some COVID-19 samples were acute and others convalescent; all came from the United States, Italy and Spain. Nucleic acid was either cDNA or gDNA, and it came from T cells, B-cell-depleted T cells, or PBMCs.

Followed over time, Seattle patients had been enrolled while infection was active. This clone occurred once. Per the original methods: The assay estimated nucleated cells by amplifying reference gene primers. Profiled with immunoSEQ multiplex PCR; TCRdb holds only in-frame clones, not every one. V and J calls and clone size follow that table, whereas D and trimming were derived from the DNA. The repertoire holds roughly 300,000 clones, with 80% to 95% as singletons. Losses at the gene ends were 6 bases for V and 7 bases for J; bases not matched to a gene: 8. This CDR3 has 14 residues. CDR1 MNHEY and CDR2 SVGEGT come from the germline V gene.

Sequencing used peripheral blood. The J gene is TRBJ2-2, the V gene TRBV6-2 or TRBV6-3; 7 bases are shared with TRBD1. The TCR originated in a woman under 40 with COVID-19, enrolled during active disease. The CDR3 DNA reads as TGTGCCAGCAGCCTAAACAGGGGCGTCGGGGAGCTGTTTTTT. The encoded protein is CASSLNRGVGELFF.